This TCR beta chain is from a study of blood T cell repertoires in COVID-19. Study-wide context: COVID-19 samples, acute and convalescent, were from the United States, Italy and Spain. The analysed material was cDNA or gDNA that came from T cells, B-cell-depleted T cells, or PBMCs.

Original handling: The assay estimated nucleated cells by amplifying reference gene primers. The protocol was immunoSEQ multiplex PCR, while the TCRdb copy is restricted to in-frame clones and leaves out a portion. That table furnishes V, J and clone size, whereas the DNA furnished D and trimming. Of around 37,000 clones in the sample, about nine tenths were seen once. This clone was found a few times. The TCR originated in a man aged 45-60 years with active or convalescent COVID-19. Sequenced input: peripheral blood.

CDR3 nucleotide sequence: TGTGCCAGCAGTTTAGGACGGGATCGGCCCCTCCACTTT. This gives the protein CASSLGRDRPLHF. The chain joins TRBV28 to TRBJ1-6, with D unresolved. The V gene lost 2 bases and the J gene lost 13 bases, with 12 bases spanning the gap. This CDR3 is 13 amino acids long. Germline CDR1 and CDR2: MDHEN and SYDVKM.